This TCR beta chain is from a study of shared clonotypes between healthy human individuals. At the level of the study: Per-donor plates numbered three CD4 naive, three CD4 memory, two CD8 naive and one CD8 memory.

A remark on this clone: Its matching antigen is unknown.

The CDR3 covers 14 residues. The germline gives CDR1 SGHNT, CDR2 YYREEE (reference sequence). The trim removed 1 base at V and 2 bases at J, leaving 1 base unmatched. Sequenced by immunoSEQ multiplex PCR; TCRdb stores in-frame clones only, minus some. The table shows some 1,100,000 clones, with about four fifths occurring only once. Study results and limitations: Sequencing depth was a factor that was expected to affect clonotype sharing among donors. The generation probabilities recorded for non-shared clonotypes fell below those of clonotypes shared by all four donors.

The sequenced sample was memory CD4+ T cells from PBMCs. Regarding subset: CD45RA-negative fraction. V usage is TRBV5-4 and J usage is TRBJ2-5, with 8 bases identical to TRBD1. The clonotype was recovered from a man younger than 35 in good health. Some clones in this sample may be carry-over from other donors' samples. The CDR3 DNA sequence: TGTGCCAGCAGCTTGTGGACAGGGCAAGAGACCCAGTACTTC. Translating gives CASSLWTGQETQYF.